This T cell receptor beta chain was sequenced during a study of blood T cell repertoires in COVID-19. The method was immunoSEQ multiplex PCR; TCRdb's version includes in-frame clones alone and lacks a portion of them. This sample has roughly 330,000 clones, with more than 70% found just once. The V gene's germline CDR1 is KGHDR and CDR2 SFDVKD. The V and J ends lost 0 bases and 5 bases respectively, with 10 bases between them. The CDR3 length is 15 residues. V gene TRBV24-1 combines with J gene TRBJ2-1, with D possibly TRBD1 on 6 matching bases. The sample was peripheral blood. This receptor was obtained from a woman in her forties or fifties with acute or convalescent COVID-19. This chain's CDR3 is CATSDLNRVDNEQFF. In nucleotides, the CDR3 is TGTGCCACCAGTGATTTGAACAGGGTGGACAATGAGCAGTTCTTC.